A single sample gave rise to the 23 T cell receptor beta chains below, sequenced in a study of blood T cell repertoires in COVID-19. Sequencing used immunoSEQ multiplex PCR; TCRdb keeps in-frame clones, though not all of them. Of 250,000 to 300,000 clones detected, 89% appear once; the ten largest clones hold about 1.8%. The sample was PBMCs or T cells enriched from blood (not recorded which). These TCRs come from a woman aged 40 to 50 who had recovered from COVID-19.

V usage is TRBV7-9 and J usage is TRBJ2-3, with a possible D match to TRBD1 (5 bases). This CDR3 is built from 13 residues. V was cut by 11 bases and J by 3 bases, with 15 bases left in between. Germline V gene data show CDR1 as SEHNR and CDR2 as FQNEAQ (reference sequence). The CDR3 protein is CAGVQGETDTQYF. CDR3 DNA: TGTGCCGGCGTTCAGGGTGAGACAGATACGCAGTATTTT.

This clone has a single count. V and J are TRBV5-1 and TRBJ2-5, with a weak D call TRBD1 (6 bases). The germline V gene encodes CDR1 SGHRS and CDR2 YFSETQ. Between the trimmed V and J ends, which lost 2 bases and 1 base, there was a span of 9 bases. The CDR3 extends over 14 amino acids. The CDR3 DNA follows: TGCGCCAGCAGCTTACCCAGGGGCCAAGAGACCCAGTACTTC. This encodes CASSLPRGQETQYF.

V is TRBV18 and J is TRBJ1-3; TRBD1 agrees at 8 bases. The V segment lost 5 bases and the J segment 7 bases; nucleotides outside the gene matches: 7. This CDR3 spans 14 amino acids. CDR1 is KGHSH and CDR2 is LQKENI in the germline V gene. DNA for the CDR3: TGTGCCAGCTCAACCGGGACAGGCGCGAACACCATATATTTT. It yields the protein CASSTGTGANTIYF. Looking up the rest from reference TRBV18 and TRBJ1-3 gives the full variable domain: NAGVMQNPRHLVRRRGQEARLRCSPMKGHSHVYWYRQLPEEGLKFMVYLQKENIIDESGMPKERFSAEFPKEGPSILRIQQVVRGDSAAYFCASSTGTGANTIYFGEGSWLTVV.

This chain uses TRBV6-1 with TRBJ1-6, with D unresolved. CDR3 length: 13 residues. Germline V gives CDR1 MNHNS, CDR2 SASEGT. V was shortened by 0 bases and J by 12 bases, with 9 bases between the two germline ends. This CDR3 reads CASSEAHDLPLHF. The CDR3 coding sequence is TGTGCCAGCAGTGAAGCGCACGACTTACCCCTCCACTTT.

The rearrangement joins TRBV13 to TRBJ2-7; 11 bases map to TRBD2. CDR3 length equals 16 residues. Germline loops: CDR1 PRHDT, CDR2 FYEKMQ (reference sequence). With V trimmed by 1 base and J by 0 bases, 2 bases remained unmatched. DNA of the CDR3: TGTGCCAGCAGCTTAGAGGGACTAGCGGCCTCCTACGAGCAGTACTTC. It encodes CASSLEGLAASYEQYF.

V gene TRBV3-1 (or the pseudogene TRBV3-2) combines with J gene TRBJ2-7, with 7 bases that match TRBD2. Germline V gene lookup returns CDR1 LGHDT and CDR2 YNNKEL (reference sequence). Unmatched junction bases numbered 10, after V lost 0 bases and J lost 2 bases. The CDR3 extends over 17 amino acids. This CDR3 reads CASSQDVRASGTYEQYF. CDR3 DNA sequence: TGTGCCAGCAGCCAAGACGTTAGGGCTAGCGGAACCTACGAGCAGTACTTC.

About this clone: The sample has other DNA sequences that encode this CDR3 too. The chain recombines TRBV6-5 with TRBJ1-2; TRBD1 agrees at 9 bases. Looked up from germline, CDR1 is MNHEY and CDR2 is SVGAGI. This CDR3 is built from 12 residues. With 2 bases clipped from V and 8 bases from J, the junction kept 0 bases outside the gene matches. CDR3 in DNA: TGTGCCAGCAGTTACACAGGGGGCGGCTACACCTTC. This gives the protein CASSYTGGGYTF.

The chain carries TRBV5-4 and TRBJ1-2, with 7 positions matching TRBD1. CDR1 and CDR2 from the germline V gene are SGHNT and YYREEE (reference sequence). After removal of 6 bases from V and 3 bases from J, the junction contained 14 bases not matched to a gene. This CDR3 has 16 residues. The CDR3 loop reads CASTDEGAGVYYGYTF. The CDR3 coding sequence is TGTGCCAGCACTGACGAGGGGGCAGGAGTATACTATGGCTACACCTTC.

V and J are TRBV9 and TRBJ2-1; 7 positions agree with TRBD1. The CDR3 is 16 residues long. V was pared by 2 bases and J by 4 bases, with 9 bases of the junction left unmatched. Germline-derived CDR1 and CDR2 are SGDLS and YYNGEE. Here the CDR3 reads CASSVQTGRSYNEQFF. The CDR3 region has the DNA TGTGCCAGCAGCGTTCAGACAGGGCGAAGTTACAATGAGCAGTTCTTC.

The rearrangement joins TRBV27 to TRBJ1-5; no definite D call. The CDR3 loop spans 14 amino acids. From germline, CDR1 is MNHEY and CDR2 SMNVEV (reference sequence). V was cut by 0 bases and J by 0 bases, with 3 bases left in between. CDR3 sequence reads: CASSLSVSNQPQHF. CDR3 coding DNA: TGTGCCAGCAGTTTATCCGTTAGCAATCAGCCCCAGCATTTT.

The chain combines TRBV2 with TRBJ1-3; D may be TRBD1 (6 bases). V was trimmed by 1 base and J by 2 bases, leaving 12 bases between them. Per germline, CDR1 SNHLY and CDR2 FYNNEI. The CDR3 runs 16 residues. The CDR3 protein is CASSEGRGGAGNTIYF. CDR3 nucleotides: TGTGCCAGCAGTGAAGGGAGGGGGGGCGCTGGAAACACCATATATTTT.

Written as DNA, the CDR3 is TGTGCCTGGAGTCCGGGTGTCTACGAGCAGTACTTC. This codes for CAWSPGVYEQYF. V usage is TRBV30 and J usage is TRBJ2-7, with no clear D. This CDR3 is 12 amino acids long. From germline, CDR1 is GTSNPN and CDR2 SVGIG (reference sequence). Trimming pared 2 bases from V and 3 bases from J, leaving 8 bases between. The variable domain in full, completed from reference TRBV30 and TRBJ2-7, reads SQTIHQWPATLVQPVGSPLSLECTVEGTSNPNLYWYRQAAGRGLQLLFYSVGIGQISSEVPQNLSASRPQDRQFILSSKKLLLSDSGFYLCAWSPGVYEQYFGPGTRLTVT.

The chain has TRBV19 and TRBJ1-1, with a weak D call TRBD1 (6 bases). V lost 6 bases to trimming and J lost 1 base, with 9 bases between them. The CDR3 has 13 residues. Germline CDR1 reads LNHDA; CDR2 reads SQIVND (reference sequence). The CDR3 DNA reads as TGTGCCAGTAGCGGACAGTCGAACACTGAAGCTTTCTTT. It translates to CASSGQSNTEAFF. Full variable domain (remainder filled in from reference TRBV19 and TRBJ1-1): DGGITQSPKYLFRKEGQNVTLSCEQNLNHDAMYWYRQDPGQGLRLIYYSQIVNDFQKGDIAEGYSVSREKKESFPLTVTSAQKNPTAFYLCASSGQSNTEAFFGQGTRLTVV.

This chain connects TRBV5-1 to TRBJ1-1; 9 bases fit TRBD1. The germline CDR1 and CDR2 sequences are SGHRS and YFSETQ. CDR3 length: 15 amino acids. Trimming cost V 3 bases and J 2 bases; bases outside gene matches: 5. The CDR3 DNA is TGCGCCAGCAGCTACCGGACAGGGGCTAACACTGAAGCTTTCTTT. This translates into CASSYRTGANTEAFF.

The V call is TRBV7-6, the J call TRBJ2-2; 13 bases are shared with TRBD2. Germline V gives CDR1 SGHVS, CDR2 FNYEAQ. J was trimmed by 5 bases and V by 5 bases; bases with no gene match: 5. This CDR3 comprises 16 residues. The CDR3: CASSPWTSGSTGELFF. In DNA, the CDR3 is TGTGCCAGCAGCCCTTGGACTAGCGGGAGTACCGGGGAGCTGTTTTTT.

V usage is TRBV6-6 and J usage is TRBJ1-2; 9 bases map to TRBD1. The CDR3 has 16 residues. V lost 5 bases to trimming and J lost 6 bases; unmatched junction nucleotides: 13. Germline CDR1 and CDR2: MNHNY and SVGAGI (reference sequence). The CDR3 spells CASSRRTGDTLDGYTF. In DNA, the CDR3 is TGTGCCAGCAGTCGCAGGACAGGGGATACATTGGATGGCTACACCTTC.

The V gene is TRBV30, the J gene TRBJ1-2, with TRBD1 matching over 9 bases. The CDR3 consists of 15 residues. Germline CDR1 reads GTSNPN; CDR2 reads SVGIG (reference sequence). V trimming: 5 bases; J trimming: 9 bases; junction bases outside the gene matches: 16. In DNA form, the CDR3 reads TGTGCCTGGGGGTCCCCTACTAACAGGGGGCTGAGCTACACCTTC. This codes for CAWGSPTNRGLSYTF. Full variable domain (rest looked up from reference TRBV30 and TRBJ1-2): SQTIHQWPATLVQPVGSPLSLECTVEGTSNPNLYWYRQAAGRGLQLLFYSVGIGQISSEVPQNLSASRPQDRQFILSSKKLLLSDSGFYLCAWGSPTNRGLSYTFGSGTRLTVV.

The chain carries TRBV5-1 and TRBJ2-7; the match to TRBD1 covers 11 bases. Germline loops: CDR1 SGHRS, CDR2 YFSETQ. There are 17 residues in the CDR3. The ends lost 6 bases at V and 2 bases at J; junction bases unmatched: 13. CDR3 protein: CASTKDRGRGIPYEQYF. The CDR3 coding sequence is TGCGCCAGCACTAAGGACAGGGGGCGAGGTATCCCCTACGAGCAGTACTTC.

The chain combines TRBV12-3 or TRBV12-4 with TRBJ2-1, with D possibly matching TRBD1 (6 bases). Trimming cost V 3 bases and J 10 bases, with 13 bases left between them. The CDR3 is 13 amino acids. This CDR3 reads CASSLVEQGEQFF. CDR3 nucleotides: TGTGCCAGCAGTTTGGTAGAGCAGGGGGAGCAGTTCTTC.

The chain employs TRBV18 and TRBJ1-1; tentative D call: TRBD1 (5 bases). This CDR3 is 12 amino acids long. V dropped 3 bases and J dropped 7 bases, with 9 bases sitting between them. Germline-derived CDR1 and CDR2 are KGHSH and LQKENI. The CDR3 region is CASSPGRVEAFF. CDR3 coding DNA: TGTGCCAGCTCACCGGGCAGGGTTGAAGCTTTCTTT. Using reference TRBV18 and TRBJ1-1 for the parts outside the CDR3, the full variable domain is NAGVMQNPRHLVRRRGQEARLRCSPMKGHSHVYWYRQLPEEGLKFMVYLQKENIIDESGMPKERFSAEFPKEGPSILRIQQVVRGDSAAYFCASSPGRVEAFFGQGTRLTVV.

This clone was counted only a few times. The V gene is TRBV6-5, the J gene TRBJ2-3; 9 bases are shared with TRBD2. Germline V gene data show CDR1 as MNHEY and CDR2 as SVGAGI. V lost 0 bases and J lost 5; bases outside the gene matches: 6. The CDR3 sequence is 16 residues long. The DNA for the CDR3 is TGTGCCAGCAGTTACTCCCCCGTAGCGGGAGTAGATACGCAGTATTTT. It yields the protein CASSYSPVAGVDTQYF.

In its sample, this clone was seen once. The chain combines TRBV30 with TRBJ1-3; no clear D. Trimming pared 2 bases from V and 2 bases from J, leaving 13 bases between. CDR1 is GTSNPN, CDR2 SVGIG, per germline (reference sequence). CDR3 length: 15 residues. The CDR3 nucleotides are TGTGCCTGGAGTTCTGCTCCCGCAGCTGGAAACACCATATATTTT. Encoded protein: CAWSSAPAAGNTIYF.

V and J are TRBV2 and TRBJ2-5; 13 nucleotides align to TRBD2. In germline, CDR1 is SNHLY, CDR2 FYNNEI. The CDR3 extends over 15 amino acids. V trimming: 6 bases; J trimming: 4 bases; junction bases outside the gene matches: 5. The CDR3 bases are TGTGCCAGCAGAAGCGGGACTAGCGGGGCAGAGACCCAGTACTTC. This translates into CASRSGTSGAETQYF.